This T cell receptor (beta chain) was found in a study of blood T cell repertoires in COVID-19 (dated by TCRdb to about 2020). General notes on the study: The collaborator samples originated in the United States, Italy and Spain and spanned the acute and convalescent phases of COVID-19. The prospective study material was composed of cDNA or gDNA derived from T cells, B-cell-depleted T cells, or PBMCs. The dataset comprised deeply sampled blood TCRbeta repertoires from subjects exposed to, actively infected with, or recovered from COVID-19. The repertoires were released in a freely available public database meant as a resource for research on the immune response to SARS-CoV-2. The samples were drawn from the first 160 participants of the ongoing ImmuneRACE study and from 1,254 subjects provided by 6 global collaborators. A de-identified subject ID, COVID-19 status, age in years and sex were almost always included in the sample metadata. Where available, HLA class I and class II types were taken from metadata supplied by the sample provider and were not determined by assay-based typing. Paper-wide results and their limitations: Clinical and demographic metadata were provided uncurated, with the amount varying by source and participant.

One collaborating source in Seattle enrolled patients during active infection and followed them longitudinally through the course of disease. Collaborating institutions collected whole blood in K2EDTA tubes following their own protocols. For TCRbeta analysis, collaborator samples were shipped as frozen whole blood, as isolated PBMCs, or as DNA extracted from either sample type. The CDR1 and CDR2 encoded by the germline V gene (reference sequence) are LGHDT and YNNKEL. Trimming removed 4 bases from V and 4 bases from J; the gene matches leave 1 base unexplained. Spanning cysteine to phenylalanine, the CDR3 consists of 13 amino acids. Left in the record is the CDR3 DNA by itself, 39 bases read in frame from the first base. About this clone: The target of this receptor is not known. Per-nucleotide qualities are absent, and no much larger clonotype sits a single base away.

TCRbeta CDR3 regions were amplified from genomic DNA using the immunoSEQ Assay, a bias-controlled multiplex PCR. The paper's processing steps were these. The number of nucleated cells in each sample was estimated from the amplification of reference gene primers within the assay. Sequence reads were collapsed and filtered to measure the absolute abundance of every unique TCRbeta CDR3 rearrangement. For each sample, productive Simpson clonality was calculated as the square root of Simpson's diversity index over productive rearrangements. Held by TCRdb, this immuneACCESS table contains in-frame sequences only and omits some clones. Under half of the omission traces to an unresolved V gene where checked; the cause of the rest is unknown. The V and J calls and the clone size are those of that table, but D and trimming were determined from the DNA. The sample table shows 90,000 to 100,000 clones, and approximately 88% are seen once. About 4.9% of the sample rests with the top ten.

The sequence links TRBV3-1 (or the pseudogene TRBV3-2) to TRBJ1-5, with 7 bases aligning to TRBD1. Sequencing was performed on peripheral blood. This TCR came from a man in his sixties with COVID-19, enrolled during active disease. The encoded CDR3 is CASSRTGNQPQHF. The DNA reads as follows: TGTGCCAGCAGCCGGACAGGTAATCAGCCCCAGCATTTT.